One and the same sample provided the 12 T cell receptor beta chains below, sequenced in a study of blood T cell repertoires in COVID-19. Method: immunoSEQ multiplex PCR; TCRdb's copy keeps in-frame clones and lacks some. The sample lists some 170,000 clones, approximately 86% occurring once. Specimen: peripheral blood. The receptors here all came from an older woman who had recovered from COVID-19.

The DNA for the CDR3 is TGTGCCATCAGCAAGGGAGAGGACAATGAGCAGTTCTTC. Encoded protein: CAISKGEDNEQFF. This sequence joins TRBV10-3 and TRBJ2-1, with D perhaps matching TRBD2 (5 bases). With 6 bases removed from V and 5 bases from J, the gap between germline ends came to 11 bases. The CDR3 is 13 amino acids. The germline V gene has CDR1 ENHRY and CDR2 SYGVKD.

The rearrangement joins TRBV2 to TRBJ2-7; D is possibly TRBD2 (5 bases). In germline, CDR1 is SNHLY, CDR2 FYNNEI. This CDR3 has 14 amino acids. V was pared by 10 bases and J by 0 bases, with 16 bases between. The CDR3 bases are TGTGCCACCTCCGCTTCTAGCACCTCCTACGAGCAGTACTTC. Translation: CATSASSTSYEQYF.

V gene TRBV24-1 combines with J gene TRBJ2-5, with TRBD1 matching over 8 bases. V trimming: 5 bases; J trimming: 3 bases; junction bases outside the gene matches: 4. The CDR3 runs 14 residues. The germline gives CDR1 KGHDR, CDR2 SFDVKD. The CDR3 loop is CATSAAGGEETQYF. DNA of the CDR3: TGTGCCACCAGTGCGGCAGGGGGCGAAGAGACCCAGTACTTC.

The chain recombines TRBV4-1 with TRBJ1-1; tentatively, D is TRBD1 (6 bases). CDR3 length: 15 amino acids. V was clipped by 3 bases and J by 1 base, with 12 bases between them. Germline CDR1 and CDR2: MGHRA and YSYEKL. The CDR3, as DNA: TGCGCCAGCAGCCACCACCTACAGGGGAACACTGAAGCTTTCTTT. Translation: CASSHHLQGNTEAFF.

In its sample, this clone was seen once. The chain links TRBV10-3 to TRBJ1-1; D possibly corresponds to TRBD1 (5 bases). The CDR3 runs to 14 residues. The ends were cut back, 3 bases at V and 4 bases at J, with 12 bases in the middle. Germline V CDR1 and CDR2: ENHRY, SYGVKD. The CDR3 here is CAISDGGARTEAFF. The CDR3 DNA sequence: TGTGCCATCAGTGACGGAGGGGCACGCACTGAAGCTTTCTTT.

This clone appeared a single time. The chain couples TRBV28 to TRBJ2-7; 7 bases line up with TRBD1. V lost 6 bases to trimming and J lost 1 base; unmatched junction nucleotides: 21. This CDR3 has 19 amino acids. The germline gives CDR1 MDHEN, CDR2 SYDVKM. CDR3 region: CASSTRQGVRVSLSYEQYF. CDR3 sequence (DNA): TGTGCCAGCAGCACTAGACAGGGAGTAAGGGTATCGCTTTCCTACGAGCAGTACTTC.

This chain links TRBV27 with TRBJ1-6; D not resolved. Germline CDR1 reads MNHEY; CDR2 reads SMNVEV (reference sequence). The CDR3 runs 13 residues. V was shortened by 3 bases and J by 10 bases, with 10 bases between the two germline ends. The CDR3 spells CASSFQMFSPLHF. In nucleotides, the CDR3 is TGTGCCAGCAGTTTCCAGATGTTCTCACCCCTCCACTTT.

CDR3 sequence reads: CASSLKAGRGYTF. CDR3 sequence (DNA): TGTGCCAGCAGTTTAAAGGCAGGGCGCGGCTACACCTTC. V gene TRBV28 combines with J gene TRBJ1-2; TRBD1 is a possible D gene (5 bases). CDR1 is MDHEN, CDR2 SYDVKM, per germline. Deletions cut 2 bases from V and 8 bases from J, with 12 bases between. The CDR3 consists of 13 residues.

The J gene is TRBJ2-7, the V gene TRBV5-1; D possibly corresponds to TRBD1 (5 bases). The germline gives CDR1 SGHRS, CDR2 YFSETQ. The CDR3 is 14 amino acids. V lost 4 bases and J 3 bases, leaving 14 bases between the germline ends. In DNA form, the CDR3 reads TGCGCCAGCAGCCCTACACTCACAGGCTACGAGCAGTACTTC. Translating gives CASSPTLTGYEQYF. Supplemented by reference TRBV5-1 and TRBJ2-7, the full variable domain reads KAGVTQTPRYLIKTRGQQVTLSCSPISGHRSVSWYQQTPGQGLQFLFEYFSETQRNKGNFPGRFSGRQFSNSRSEMNVSTLELGDSALYLCASSPTLTGYEQYFGPGTRLTVT.

CDR3 DNA: TGTGCCAGCAGGGGGGGTTGGTCAGCGCAGCAGTTCTTC. It yields the protein CASRGGWSAQQFF. The chain is built from TRBV11-2 and TRBJ2-1; D perhaps matches TRBD2 (6 bases). This CDR3 spans 13 amino acids. Trimming pared 6 bases from V and 11 bases from J, leaving 17 bases between. The germline gives CDR1 SGHAT, CDR2 FQNNGV.

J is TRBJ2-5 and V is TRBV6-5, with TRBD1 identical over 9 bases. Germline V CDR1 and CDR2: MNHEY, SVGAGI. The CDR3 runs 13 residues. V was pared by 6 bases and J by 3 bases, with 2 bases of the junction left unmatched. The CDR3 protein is CASSRDREETQYF. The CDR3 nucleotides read TGTGCCAGCAGCCGGGACAGGGAAGAGACCCAGTACTTC.

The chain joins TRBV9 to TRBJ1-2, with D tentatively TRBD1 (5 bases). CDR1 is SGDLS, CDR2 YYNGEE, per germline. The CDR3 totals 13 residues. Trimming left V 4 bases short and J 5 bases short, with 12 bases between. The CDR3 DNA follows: TGTGCCAGCAGCATCGGGGGTTTGTATGGCTACACCTTC. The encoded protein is CASSIGGLYGYTF.